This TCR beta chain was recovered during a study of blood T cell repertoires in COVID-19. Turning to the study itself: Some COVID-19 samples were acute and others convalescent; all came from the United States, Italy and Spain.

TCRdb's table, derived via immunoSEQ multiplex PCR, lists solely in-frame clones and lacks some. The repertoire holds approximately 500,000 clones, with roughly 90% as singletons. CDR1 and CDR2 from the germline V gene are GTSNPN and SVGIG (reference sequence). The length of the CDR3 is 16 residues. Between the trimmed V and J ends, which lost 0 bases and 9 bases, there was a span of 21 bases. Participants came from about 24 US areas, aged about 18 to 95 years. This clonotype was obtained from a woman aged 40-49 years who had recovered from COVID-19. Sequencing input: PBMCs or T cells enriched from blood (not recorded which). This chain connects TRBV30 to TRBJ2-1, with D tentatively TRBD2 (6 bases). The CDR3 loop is CAWSVAPVGGTGEQFF. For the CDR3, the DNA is TGTGCCTGGAGTGTTGCCCCTGTTGGGGGGACGGGTGAGCAGTTCTTC.